A single sample is the source of the 29 T cell receptor beta chains below, sequenced in a study of T cells after yellow fever vaccination. One entry per CDR3 protein results from TCRdb running MiXCR on the 5' RACE reads. The sample lists some 350,000 distinct CDR3 sequences; 8.7% were seen once. This specimen was PBMCs, taken on the day of the first yellow fever vaccination. The source is a man younger than 30 who received the YFV17D yellow fever vaccine.

The chain links TRBV2 to TRBJ2-1; 9 positions match TRBD1. The V gene's germline CDR1 is SNHLY and CDR2 FYNNEI. The junction had 7 bases not matched to a gene; V was cut back by 5 bases and J by 5 bases. CDR3 length: 15 residues. CDR3 nucleotides: TGTGCCAGCAGTAAACAGGGGGCCGGGGACAATGAGCAGTTCTTC. Its protein is CASSKQGAGDNEQFF. Full variable domain (rest looked up from reference TRBV2 and TRBJ2-1): EPEVTQTPSHQVTQMGQEVILRCVPISNHLYFYWYRQILGQKVEFLVSFYNNEISEKSEIFDDQFSVERPDGSNFTLKIRSTKLEDSAMYFCASSKQGAGDNEQFFGPGTRLTVL.

This clonotype turned up a few times. The chain uses TRBV18 and TRBJ1-6; no clear D gene. Trimming took off 3 bases at V and 2 bases at J, with 11 bases between the two ends. This CDR3 has 16 amino acids. Germline CDR1 reads KGHSH; CDR2 reads LQKENI. The CDR3, as DNA: TGTGCCAGCTCACCTGGGAAACAGACCTATAATTCACCCCTCCACTTT. It codes for CASSPGKQTYNSPLHF.

At least ten counts were recorded for this clonotype. The V and J genes are TRBV12-3 or TRBV12-4 and TRBJ2-5; tentatively, D is TRBD1 (6 bases). With 6 bases removed from V and 3 bases from J, the gap between germline ends came to 11 bases. The CDR3 runs 13 residues. CDR3 sequence reads: CASSLQGEETQYF. CDR3 in DNA: TGTGCCAGCAGCTTACAGGGAGAAGAGACCCAGTACTTC.

This clonotype was counted a few times. The rearrangement uses TRBV4-3 and TRBJ1-2, with TRBD1 matching 10 bases. The CDR3 runs to 16 residues. V shed 3 bases, J shed 1 base, and the junction held 5 bases outside the gene matches. Germline V CDR1 and CDR2: LGHNA, YSLEER. CDR3 loop: CASSHGTGVLNYGYTF. As DNA, the CDR3 is TGCGCCAGCAGCCACGGGACAGGGGTCCTTAACTATGGCTACACCTTC.

This clonotype has at least ten counts. This chain links TRBV4-3 with TRBJ1-1; 7 positions match TRBD1. Germline CDR1 LGHNA, CDR2 YSLEER. There are 16 residues in the CDR3. Losses at the gene ends were 4 bases for V and 11 bases for J; bases not matched to a gene: 19. Here the CDR3 reads CASSPTTQSGGGMAFF. DNA of the CDR3: TGCGCCAGCAGCCCTACTACCCAATCAGGGGGAGGAATGGCTTTCTTT.

There are many counts of this clonotype. V gene TRBV7-2 combines with J gene TRBJ2-2, with D perhaps matching TRBD1 (5 bases). Germline values: CDR1 SGHTA, CDR2 FQGNSA. The CDR3 extends over 12 amino acids. V lost 3 bases to trimming and J lost 8 bases, with 7 bases between them. The CDR3 sequence: CASSFTGGELFF. The DNA of the CDR3 is TGTGCCAGCAGCTTCACAGGAGGGGAGCTGTTTTTT. Complete variable domain (other parts from reference TRBV7-2 and TRBJ2-2): GAGVSQSPSNKVTEKGKDVELRCDPISGHTALYWYRQSLGQGLEFLIYFQGNSAPDKSGLPSDRFSAERTGGSVSTLTIQRTQQEDSAVYLCASSFTGGELFFGEGSRLTVL.

The V gene is TRBV6-2 or TRBV6-3, the J gene TRBJ2-7; possible D gene TRBD2, 5 bases. This CDR3 is 14 amino acids long. V gave up 6 bases and J gave up 6 bases, with 18 bases separating them. Germline values: CDR1 MNHEY, CDR2 SVGEGT. The CDR3 region has the DNA TGTGCCAGCAGATCCGGACGGGAAATCTCCGAGCAGTACGTC. The encoded protein is CASRSGREISEQYV.

The V gene is TRBV15, the J gene TRBJ1-2; D is unclear. Germline V gene data show CDR1 as LNHNV and CDR2 as YYDKDF (reference sequence). With 0 bases removed from V and 4 bases from J, the gap between germline ends came to 6 bases. The CDR3 loop spans 13 amino acids. DNA of the CDR3: TGTGCCACCAGCAGAGACCAGGTCTATGGCTACACCTTC. Translation gives CATSRDQVYGYTF.

The V and J genes are TRBV6-1 and TRBJ1-6, with D perhaps TRBD1 (5 bases). V lost 8 bases and J 10 bases, leaving 21 bases between the germline ends. The CDR3 contains 15 residues. The germline V gene has CDR1 MNHNS and CDR2 SASEGT. The CDR3 reads CASAIGTPLSSPLHF. In DNA form, the CDR3 reads TGTGCCAGCGCAATTGGGACCCCTCTTAGCTCACCCCTCCACTTT.

The chain links TRBV12-3 or TRBV12-4 to TRBJ2-5; possible D gene TRBD2, 6 bases. Trimming stripped 6 bases from V and 2 bases from J, with 16 bases between. The CDR3 is 15 amino acids. The CDR3 loop reads CASRLQTGGQETQYF. The CDR3 DNA reads as TGTGCCAGCAGGCTACAAACCGGGGGTCAAGAGACCCAGTACTTC.

V is TRBV3-1 and J is TRBJ2-2, with 8 bases aligning to TRBD2. The ends lost 2 bases at V and 0 bases at J; junction bases unmatched: 8. Per germline, CDR1 LGHDT and CDR2 YNNKEL (reference sequence). The CDR3 has 18 amino acids. CDR3 nucleotides: TGTGCCAGCAGCCAACGAGGGGTACTAGCGGCGAACACCGGGGAGCTGTTTTTT. This encodes CASSQRGVLAANTGELFF. Based on the CDR3 plus reference TRBV3-1 and TRBJ2-2, the full variable domain is DTAVSQTPKYLVTQMGNDKSIKCEQNLGHDTMYWYKQDSKKFLKIMFSYNNKELIINETVPNRFSPKSPDKAHLNLHINSLELGDSAVYFCASSQRGVLAANTGELFFGEGSRLTVL.

This clonotype was observed at least ten times. This chain uses TRBV7-9 with TRBJ2-3, with D hard to call. Per the germline V gene, CDR1 is SEHNR and CDR2 is FQNEAQ (reference sequence). The ends were cut back, 5 bases at V and 2 bases at J, with 20 bases in the middle. This CDR3 is 17 amino acids long. CDR3 bases: TGTGCCAGCAGCCGATCGACACCACCCACTATCACAGATACGCAGTATTTT. Residues: CASSRSTPPTITDTQYF.

The gene calls are TRBV25-1 and TRBJ1-2, with a tentative D call TRBD1 (5 bases). Germline V CDR1 and CDR2: MGHDK, SYGVNS. The CDR3 totals 16 residues. V was trimmed by 2 bases and J by 0 bases, leaving 13 bases between them. For the CDR3, the DNA is TGTGCCAGCAGTGAAACGGGACTCAGCCCTAACTATGGCTACACCTTC. It yields the protein CASSETGLSPNYGYTF.

This clonotype was observed many times. This chain connects TRBV24-1 to TRBJ2-1; unclear D gene. CDR3 length equals 13 residues. Germline V gene sequence: CDR1 KGHDR, CDR2 SFDVKD. Trimming removed 1 base at V and 9 bases at J, with 9 bases between. In DNA form, the CDR3 reads TGTGCCACCAGTGATTTCAGGCTAATTGAGCAGTTCTTC. This translates into CATSDFRLIEQFF.

In its sample, this clonotype was seen a few times. The CDR3 spells CASKTQGTLDNEQFF. CDR3 nucleotides: TGCGCCAGCAAGACCCAGGGGACCCTCGACAATGAGCAGTTCTTC. The chain has TRBV5-1 and TRBJ2-1; D perhaps matches TRBD1 (6 bases). V lost 6 bases and J 5 bases, leaving 18 bases between the germline ends. Germline loops: CDR1 SGHRS, CDR2 YFSETQ. The CDR3 length is 15 residues.

This clonotype was seen a few times. This chain uses TRBV5-1 with TRBJ1-2, with D tentatively TRBD1 (6 bases). Germline V lookup: CDR1 SGHRS, CDR2 YFSETQ. V lost 1 base, J lost 0 bases, and 10 bases lay in between. The CDR3 is 15 residues long. CDR3 in amino acids: CASSLRDRTNYGYTF. In DNA form, the CDR3 reads TGCGCCAGCAGCTTGAGAGACAGGACTAACTATGGCTACACCTTC.

This chain links TRBV23-1 with TRBJ2-3, with D possibly being TRBD2 (5 bases). TRBV23-1 is an ORF, and what it does is uncertain. The CDR3 sequence is 13 residues long. The V end was cut by 11 bases, the J end by 4 bases, with 16 bases between. DNA for the CDR3: TGCGCCCCTAGCATGGATACCCCAGATACGCAGTATTTT. This gives the protein CAPSMDTPDTQYF.

The chain uses TRBV4-3 and TRBJ1-5; maybe TRBD1 (5 bases). The CDR3 has 14 residues. The V end lost 0 bases, the J end lost 7 bases, and 10 bases lay between the germline ends. Germline CDR1 is LGHNA and CDR2 is YSLEER. The CDR3 reads CASSQDSGRQPQHF. The CDR3 bases are TGCGCCAGCAGCCAAGATTCAGGGCGACAGCCCCAGCATTTT.

This chain joins TRBV25-1 and TRBJ1-6; 9 bases line up with TRBD1. Germline assignment: CDR1 MGHDK and CDR2 SYGVNS. Trimming took 3 bases from V and 9 from J; bases not matched to a gene: 3. CDR3 size: 14 residues. This chain's CDR3 is CASSDRQGGSPLHF. In DNA form, the CDR3 reads TGTGCCAGCAGTGACCGACAGGGGGGTTCACCCCTCCACTTT.

As DNA, the CDR3 is TGCGCCAGCAGCCAAGAAGACAGGATAGAGACCCAGTACTTC. It yields the protein CASSQEDRIETQYF. J is TRBJ2-5 and V is TRBV4-1, with D maybe TRBD1 (6 bases). The CDR3 totals 14 residues. Germline CDR1 MGHRA, CDR2 YSYEKL. With 0 bases removed from V and 4 bases from J, the gap between germline ends came to 9 bases.

This clonotype showed up just a few times. The chain combines TRBV12-3 or TRBV12-4 with TRBJ2-1, with a tentative D call TRBD1 (6 bases). This CDR3 is built from 17 residues. V was pared by 5 bases and J by 1 base, with 18 bases between. The CDR3 here is CASSPGQHSLSYNEQFF. The CDR3, as DNA: TGTGCCAGCAGTCCAGGACAGCACTCATTATCCTACAATGAGCAGTTCTTC.

This clonotype was seen more than once but under ten times. The CDR3 sequence: CSARARDTGELFF. In nucleotides, the CDR3 is TGCAGTGCTAGAGCCAGGGACACCGGGGAGCTGTTTTTT. The V call is TRBV20-1, the J call TRBJ2-2, with a possible D match to TRBD1 (5 bases). V lost 1 base, J lost 3 bases, and 6 bases lay in between. CDR3 length: 13 residues. Germline V gives CDR1 DFQATT, CDR2 SNEGSKA (reference sequence).

This clonotype came up many times. This chain joins TRBV27 and TRBJ2-3; TRBD2 aligns across 9 bases. The CDR3 consists of 16 residues. Per germline, CDR1 MNHEY and CDR2 SMNVEV (reference sequence). The J segment lost 5 bases and the V segment lost 3 bases, leaving 9 bases of the junction unmatched. CDR3 in DNA: TGTGCCAGCAGTTTCATGTTTCCAGCGGGGGGAGATACGCAGTATTTT. This gives the protein CASSFMFPAGGDTQYF.

V usage is TRBV5-4 and J usage is TRBJ2-5; D is uncertain. Trimming pared 3 bases from V and 4 bases from J, leaving 10 bases between. CDR3 length: 13 residues. Germline V lookup: CDR1 SGHNT, CDR2 YYREEE (reference sequence). This CDR3 reads CASSSAGPETQYF. The CDR3 DNA sequence: TGTGCCAGCAGCTCGGCCGGTCCAGAGACCCAGTACTTC.

This clonotype was observed at least ten times. This chain joins TRBV12-3 or TRBV12-4 and TRBJ1-2; tentative D call: TRBD1 (6 bases). The CDR3 covers 13 residues. V was clipped by 5 bases and J by 8 bases, with 15 bases between them. Written as DNA, the CDR3 is TGTGCCAGCAGTGGTCAGGGGTCGGGCGGCTACACCTTC. This gives the protein CASSGQGSGGYTF.

This clonotype was recorded many times. The genes are TRBV20-1 and TRBJ2-5; D tentatively fits TRBD1 or TRBD2 (5 bases each). The CDR3 length is 11 residues. Germline CDR1 reads DFQATT; CDR2 reads SNEGSKA (reference sequence). V gave up 6 bases and J gave up 5 bases, with 10 bases separating them. CDR3 DNA: TGCAGTGCGGGGGTGAGGGAGACCCAGTACTTC. Its translation is CSAGVRETQYF.

This clonotype was observed at least ten times. This CDR3 reads CASRSKQGGLNEQYF. The CDR3 DNA reads as TGTGCCAGCCGCTCCAAACAGGGGGGACTAAACGAGCAGTACTTC. This chain joins TRBV6-2 or TRBV6-3 and TRBJ2-7; D is possibly TRBD1 (8 bases). V was cut by 8 bases and J by 5 bases, with 22 bases left in between. This CDR3 is built from 15 residues. CDR1 and CDR2 from the germline V gene are MNHEY and SVGEGT.

In its sample, this clonotype was seen a few times. CDR3: CASSLEPDTEAFF. CDR3 bases: TGTGCCAGCAGTTTGGAGCCGGACACTGAAGCTTTCTTT. The chain is built from TRBV12-3 or TRBV12-4 and TRBJ1-1; D call uncertain. CDR3 length equals 13 residues. With 3 bases removed from V and 3 bases from J, the gap between germline ends came to 8 bases.

This clonotype has ten or more counts. The chain joins TRBV5-4 to TRBJ2-1; D gene unclear. Trimming took 7 bases from V and 3 from J, leaving 14 bases between them. The CDR3 totals 14 residues. CDR1 is SGHNT, CDR2 YYREEE, per germline (reference sequence). The CDR3 loop reads CASSGTDGYNEQFF. The CDR3 DNA sequence: TGTGCCAGCTCGGGTACAGACGGCTACAATGAGCAGTTCTTC.